This TCR beta chain was profiled in a study of T cells in Graves' hyperthyroidism and ophthalmopathy (dated by TCRdb to the late 2010s). Background on the whole study: Peripheral blood samples were taken at the time of initial diagnosis, prior to any treatment. The approximately 100 discovery patients were divided at random into training and test sets in a 7:3 ratio. To identify TCR V-J signatures that set the groups apart, the researchers used a discovery cohort of 100 patients, made up of 40 to 45 with Graves' ophthalmopathy and 57 with stable Graves' hyperthyroidism. TCR Vbeta CDR3 sequencing of 120 to 150 peripheral blood samples (43 ophthalmopathy, approximately 80 hyperthyroidism and roughly 17 progressor patients) is reported in the paper. After blood sampling, hyperthyroidism patients were treated with methimazole at a starting dose of 30 mg daily, and ophthalmopathy patients were treated with high-dose intravenous methylprednisolone. An independent validation cohort of fewer than 20 hyperthyroidism patients and roughly 16 patients who later progressed to ophthalmopathy tested prospective prediction of ophthalmopathy. In six Graves' hyperthyroidism patients, the study also compared T-cell repertoires from thyroid tissue with T-cell repertoires from blood. The research as a whole found: Blood samples also contained most of the expanded thyroid clonotypes (frequency above 0.001), which suggests that blood repertoires may reflect thyroid immune responses. During validation, the model predicted progression to ophthalmopathy a median of about 6.5 months ahead of onset, with around 71% sensitivity and less than 85% specificity. A model built on a 13 V-J signature distinguished ophthalmopathy from stable hyperthyroidism, reaching about 89% sensitivity and about 81% specificity in cross-validation and 80%/75% in testing. No statistical method was used to set the sample size in advance, and investigators knew the group allocation.

TCR beta CDR3 regions were amplified from RNA transcripts. A first-round RT-PCR of the TCR CDR3 used the HTBI primer set with the Qiagen OneStep RT-PCR kit. Libraries were constructed in a second round of multiplex PCR, after which size selection and purification were carried out. The libraries were sequenced on an Illumina HiSeq2000 using paired-end 100 bp reads. Processing in the source paper ran as follows. Raw data were processed with SOAPnuke, discarding reads with adapters, uncalled bases, mean Phred below 15, or no exact constant-primer or identifier match. COPE v1.2.5 was used to merge the high-quality paired reads, and each unique nucleotide sequence was defined as a clonotype. Clonotypes were aligned to IMGT TRBV, TRBD and TRBJ reference segments using MiTCR v1.1. The analysis was restricted to V-J combinations with a frequency above 0.0001, which together covered 99% to 99.2% of the repertoires. A TCS score was defined as the ratio between F50 (clonal expansion) and ExV (chaos), using BLOSUM62-based TCRdist between CDR3 peptides within each V-J. Welch's t-statistics and random forest reduced just over 500 V-J features to about 13, which were used in a naive Bayes classifier (R e1071). The public reads were reprocessed in TCRdb via fastp at Q25 and MiXCR, keeping in-frame beta chains. Rows with a matching CDR3 protein are joined into one entry that keeps the most common DNA and genes. These V and J calls rely on TCRdb rather than the paper's analysis. The sample contains about 250,000 distinct CDR3 sequences, 22% of them found a single time. Around 64% of the sample is in the top ten clones.

V lost 2 bases and J lost 1 base, and the count of bases not matched to a germline gene is 6. The CDR3 holds 16 amino acids from the cysteine to the phenylalanine. Of the read, only the CDR3 DNA is kept; its 48 bases are in frame from base 1. The germline V gene provides CDR1 SQVTM and CDR2 ANQGSEA. Ophthalmopathy patients had moderately to severely active disease, with a Clinical Activity Score of 3 or more, a NOSPECS grade of 4 or more, and a disease duration of less than 3 months. Exclusion was applied to patients with uncontrolled infections, other autoimmune diseases, pregnancy or lactation. Diagnoses were established on the basis of clinical symptoms, serum thyroxine and TRAb, thyroid ultrasound, and orbital computed tomography. Ficoll-Paque density gradient centrifugation was used to isolate PBMCs from about 10 ml of fresh peripheral blood. Trizol reagent was used to extract total RNA, and RNA quality was then checked on an Agilent 2100 Bioanalyzer.

This clonotype was detected a few times. Its antigen is currently not known. Base qualities are missing; no much larger clone stands one base away. The sequence links TRBV29-1 to TRBJ2-2, and 8 junction bases match TRBD1. This TCR was recovered from a young man with Graves' ophthalmopathy. Sequencing was carried out using blood. The CDR3 region: CSVEINRGKNTGELFF. The sequence in DNA is TGCAGCGTTGAAATCAACAGGGGGAAGAACACCGGGGAGCTGTTTTTT.